The T cell receptor (beta chain) under discussion was sequenced for a study of T cell responses to AZD1222 COVID-19 vaccine. This clone was detected ten times or more. Using immunoSEQ multiplex PCR, the repertoire was profiled, and TCRdb retains in-frame clones only, with some absent. The repertoire consists of tens of thousands of clones, with over 70% occurring once and the leading ten covering roughly 50%. The receptor comes from an adult who received the AZD1222 COVID-19 vaccine. Sample: peripheral blood, taken 28 days after the second AZD1222 dose.

The CDR3 spells CASSGWGGQGNSPLHF. In DNA form, the CDR3 reads TGTGCCAGCAGCGGATGGGGGGGACAGGGAAATTCACCCCTCCACTTT. The chain links TRBV9 to TRBJ1-6; 9 positions agree with TRBD1. V trimming: 3 bases; J trimming: 7 bases; junction bases outside the gene matches: 8. The CDR3 has 16 amino acids. The germline CDR1 and CDR2 sequences are SGDLS and YYNGEE.